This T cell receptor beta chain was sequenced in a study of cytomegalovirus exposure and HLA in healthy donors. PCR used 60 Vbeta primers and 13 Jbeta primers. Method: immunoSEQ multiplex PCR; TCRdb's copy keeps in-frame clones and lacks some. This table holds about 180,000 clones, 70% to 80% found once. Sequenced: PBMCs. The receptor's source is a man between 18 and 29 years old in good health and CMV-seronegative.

The CDR3 DNA sequence: TGTGCCAGCAGTTACTCTTCAGGGGGGTACAATGAGCAGTTCTTC. Translating gives CASSYSSGGYNEQFF. The J gene is TRBJ2-1, the V gene TRBV6-5, with D possibly being TRBD1 (7 bases). In germline, CDR1 is MNHEY, CDR2 SVGAGI. Trimming removed 0 bases from V and 4 bases from J, with 10 bases in between. The CDR3 length is 15 residues.